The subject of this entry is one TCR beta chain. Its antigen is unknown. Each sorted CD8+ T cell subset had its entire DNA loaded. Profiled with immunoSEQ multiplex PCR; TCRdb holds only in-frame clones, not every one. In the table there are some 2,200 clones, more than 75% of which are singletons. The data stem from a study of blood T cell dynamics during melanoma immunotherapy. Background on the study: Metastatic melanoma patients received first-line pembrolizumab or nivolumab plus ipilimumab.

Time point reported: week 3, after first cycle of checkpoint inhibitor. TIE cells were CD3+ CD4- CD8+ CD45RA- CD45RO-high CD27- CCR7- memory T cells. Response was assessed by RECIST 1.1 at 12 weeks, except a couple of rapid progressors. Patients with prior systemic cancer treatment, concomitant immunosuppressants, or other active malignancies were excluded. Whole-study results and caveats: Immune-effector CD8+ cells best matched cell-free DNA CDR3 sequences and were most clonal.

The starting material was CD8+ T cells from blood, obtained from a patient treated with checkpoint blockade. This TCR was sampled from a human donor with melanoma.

CDR3 sequence: CASSDPGTGNTEAFF. The CDR3 DNA follows: TGTGCCAGCAGTGATCCCGGGACAGGGAACACTGAAGCTTTCTTT. V usage is TRBV25-1 and J usage is TRBJ1-1; 8 bases match TRBD1. Per the germline V gene, CDR1 is MGHDK and CDR2 is SYGVNS. This CDR3 region has 15 residues. V was pared by 3 bases and J by 1 base, with 4 bases of the junction left unmatched. The variable domain in full, with the rest retrieved from reference TRBV25-1 and TRBJ1-1, is EADIYQTPRYLVIGTGKKITLECSQTMGHDKMYWYQQDPGMELHLIHYSYGVNSTEKGDLSSESTVSRIRTEHFPLTLESARPSHTSQYLCASSDPGTGNTEAFFGQGTRLTVV.